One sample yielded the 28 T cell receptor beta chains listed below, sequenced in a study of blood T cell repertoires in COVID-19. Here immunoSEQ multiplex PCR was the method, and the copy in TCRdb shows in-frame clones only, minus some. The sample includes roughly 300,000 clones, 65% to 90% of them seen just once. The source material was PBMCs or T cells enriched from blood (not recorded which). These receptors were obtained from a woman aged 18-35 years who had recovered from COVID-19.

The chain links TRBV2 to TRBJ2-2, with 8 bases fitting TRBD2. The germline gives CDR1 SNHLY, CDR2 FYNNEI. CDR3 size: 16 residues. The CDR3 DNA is TGTGATGGTTGTGGCGGGGGGAAGAGGTACACCGGGGAGCTGTTTTTT. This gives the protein CDGCGGGKRYTGELFF.

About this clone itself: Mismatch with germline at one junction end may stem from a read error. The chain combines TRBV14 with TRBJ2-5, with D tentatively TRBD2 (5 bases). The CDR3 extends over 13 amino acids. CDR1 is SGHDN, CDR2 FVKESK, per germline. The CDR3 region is CASSQDPGLPIDF. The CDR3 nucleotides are TGTGCCAGCAGCCAAGATCCTGGACTCCCTATAGACTTC.

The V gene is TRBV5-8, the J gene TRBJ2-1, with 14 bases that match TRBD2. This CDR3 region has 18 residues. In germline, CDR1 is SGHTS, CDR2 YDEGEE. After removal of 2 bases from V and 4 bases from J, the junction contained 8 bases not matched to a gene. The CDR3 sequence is CASSFSGTSGRNYNEQFF. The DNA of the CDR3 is TGTGCCAGCAGCTTTTCCGGGACTAGCGGGAGAAATTACAATGAGCAGTTCTTC.

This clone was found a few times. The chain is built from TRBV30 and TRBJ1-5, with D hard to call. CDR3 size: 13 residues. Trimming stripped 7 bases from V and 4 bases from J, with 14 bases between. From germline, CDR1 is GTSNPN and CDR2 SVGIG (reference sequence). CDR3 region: CALGSQENQPQHF. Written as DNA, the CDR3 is TGTGCCTTAGGGAGTCAGGAAAATCAGCCCCAGCATTTT.

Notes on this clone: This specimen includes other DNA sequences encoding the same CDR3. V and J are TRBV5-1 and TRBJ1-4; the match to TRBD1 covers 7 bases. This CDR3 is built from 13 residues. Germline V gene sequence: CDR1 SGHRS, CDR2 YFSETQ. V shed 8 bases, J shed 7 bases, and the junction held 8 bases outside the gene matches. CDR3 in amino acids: CASSRQGGEKLFF. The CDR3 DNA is TGCGCCAGTTCCCGACAGGGCGGTGAAAAACTGTTTTTT.

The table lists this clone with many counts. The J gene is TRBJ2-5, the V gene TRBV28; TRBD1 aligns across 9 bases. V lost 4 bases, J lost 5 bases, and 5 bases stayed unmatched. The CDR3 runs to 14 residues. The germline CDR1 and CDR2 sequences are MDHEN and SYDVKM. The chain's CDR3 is CASSSTGGVETQYF. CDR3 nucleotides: TGTGCCAGCAGTTCTACAGGGGGCGTTGAGACCCAGTACTTC.

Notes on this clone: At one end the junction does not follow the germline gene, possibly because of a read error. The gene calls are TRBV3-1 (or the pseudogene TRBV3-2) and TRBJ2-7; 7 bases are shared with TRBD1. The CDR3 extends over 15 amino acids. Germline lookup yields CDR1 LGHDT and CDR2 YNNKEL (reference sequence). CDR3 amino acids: CASSQANRGSHEQYF. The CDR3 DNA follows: TGTGCCAGCAGCCAAGCGAACAGGGGCTCCCACGAGCAGTACTTC.

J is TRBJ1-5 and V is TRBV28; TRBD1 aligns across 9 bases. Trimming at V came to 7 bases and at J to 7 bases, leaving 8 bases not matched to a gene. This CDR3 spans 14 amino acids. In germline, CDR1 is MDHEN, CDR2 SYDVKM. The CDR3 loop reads CASNPQGAGQPQHF. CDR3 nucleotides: TGTGCCAGCAACCCACAGGGGGCCGGGCAGCCCCAGCATTTT. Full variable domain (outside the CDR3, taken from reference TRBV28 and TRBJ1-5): DVKVTQSSRYLVKRTGEKVFLECVQDMDHENMFWYRQDPGLGLRLIYFSYDVKMKEKGDIPEGYSVSREKKERFSLILESASTNQTSMYLCASNPQGAGQPQHFGDGTRLSIL.

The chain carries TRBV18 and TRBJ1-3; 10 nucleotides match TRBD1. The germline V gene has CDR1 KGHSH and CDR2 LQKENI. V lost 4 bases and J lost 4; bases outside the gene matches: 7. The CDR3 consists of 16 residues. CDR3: CASSLTGTGVGNTIYF. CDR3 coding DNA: TGTGCCAGCTCACTAACCGGGACAGGGGTCGGAAACACCATATATTTT.

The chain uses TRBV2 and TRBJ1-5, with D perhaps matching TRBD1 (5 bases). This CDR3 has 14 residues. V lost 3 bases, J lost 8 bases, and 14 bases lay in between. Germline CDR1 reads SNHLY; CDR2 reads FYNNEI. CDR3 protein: CASSEFGAQEPQHF. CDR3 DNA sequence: TGTGCCAGCAGTGAGTTTGGAGCACAGGAGCCCCAGCATTTT.

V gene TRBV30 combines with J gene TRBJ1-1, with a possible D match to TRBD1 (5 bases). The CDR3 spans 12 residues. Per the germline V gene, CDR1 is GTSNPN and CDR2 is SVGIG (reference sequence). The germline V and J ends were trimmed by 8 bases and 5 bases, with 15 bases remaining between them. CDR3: CALRPGPTEAFF. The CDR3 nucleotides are TGTGCCCTACGTCCAGGGCCAACTGAAGCTTTCTTT.

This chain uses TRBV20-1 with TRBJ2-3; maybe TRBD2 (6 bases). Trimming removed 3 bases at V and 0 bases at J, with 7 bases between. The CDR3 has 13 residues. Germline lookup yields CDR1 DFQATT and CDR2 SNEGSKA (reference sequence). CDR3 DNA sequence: TGCAGTGCTAGTAGCGGCAGCACAGATACGCAGTATTTT. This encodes CSASSGSTDTQYF.

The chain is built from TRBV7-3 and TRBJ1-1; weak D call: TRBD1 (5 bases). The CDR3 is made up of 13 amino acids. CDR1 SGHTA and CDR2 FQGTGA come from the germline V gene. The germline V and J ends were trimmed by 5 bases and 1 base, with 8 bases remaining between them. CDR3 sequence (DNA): TGTGCCAGCAGCCCAGGGTGGAACACTGAAGCTTTCTTT. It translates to CASSPGWNTEAFF.

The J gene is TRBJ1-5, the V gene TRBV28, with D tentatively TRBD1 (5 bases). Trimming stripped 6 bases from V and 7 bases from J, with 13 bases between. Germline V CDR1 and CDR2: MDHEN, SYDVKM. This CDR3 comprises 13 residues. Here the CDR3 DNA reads TGTGCCAGCAGGGCAGGGACTTCGCAGCCCCAGCATTTT. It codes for CASRAGTSQPQHF.

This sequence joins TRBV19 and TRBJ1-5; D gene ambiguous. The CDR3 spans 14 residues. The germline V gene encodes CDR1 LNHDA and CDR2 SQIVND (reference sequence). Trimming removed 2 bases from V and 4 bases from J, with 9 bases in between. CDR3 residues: CASSISTVNQPQHF. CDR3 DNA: TGTGCCAGTAGTATAAGCACGGTTAATCAGCCCCAGCATTTT. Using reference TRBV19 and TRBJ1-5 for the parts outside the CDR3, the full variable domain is DGGITQSPKYLFRKEGQNVTLSCEQNLNHDAMYWYRQDPGQGLRLIYYSQIVNDFQKGDIAEGYSVSREKKESFPLTVTSAQKNPTAFYLCASSISTVNQPQHFGDGTRLSIL.

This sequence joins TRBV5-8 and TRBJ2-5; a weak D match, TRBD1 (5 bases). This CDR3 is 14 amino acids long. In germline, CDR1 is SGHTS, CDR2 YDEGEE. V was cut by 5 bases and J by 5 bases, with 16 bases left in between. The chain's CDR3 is CASSFSGILETQYF. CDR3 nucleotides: TGTGCCAGCAGTTTTTCAGGGATTCTGGAGACCCAGTACTTC.

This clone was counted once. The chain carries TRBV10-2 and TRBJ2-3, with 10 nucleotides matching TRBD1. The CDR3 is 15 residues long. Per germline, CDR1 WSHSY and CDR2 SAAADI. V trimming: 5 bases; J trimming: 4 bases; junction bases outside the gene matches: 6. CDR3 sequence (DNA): TGCGCCAGCAGTATGACAGGGGGCAGGGCAGATACGCAGTATTTT. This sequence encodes CASSMTGGRADTQYF.

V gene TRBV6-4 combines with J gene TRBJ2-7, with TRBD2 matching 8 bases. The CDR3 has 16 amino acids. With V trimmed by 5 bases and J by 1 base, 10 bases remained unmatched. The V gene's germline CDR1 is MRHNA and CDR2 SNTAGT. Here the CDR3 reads CASSTFDAGGSYEQYF. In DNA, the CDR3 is TGTGCCAGCAGTACCTTTGACGCGGGAGGATCCTACGAGCAGTACTTC.

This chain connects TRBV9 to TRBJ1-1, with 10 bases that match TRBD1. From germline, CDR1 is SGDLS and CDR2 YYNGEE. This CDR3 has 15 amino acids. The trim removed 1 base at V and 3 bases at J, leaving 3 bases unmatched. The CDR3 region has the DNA TGTGCCAGCAGCGTACGGGACAGGGGCCACACTGAAGCTTTCTTT. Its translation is CASSVRDRGHTEAFF. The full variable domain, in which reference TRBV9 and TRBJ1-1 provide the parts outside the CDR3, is DSGVTQTPKHLITATGQRVTLRCSPRSGDLSVYWYQQSLDQGLQFLIQYYNGEERAKGNILERFSAQQFPDLHSELNLSSLELGDSALYFCASSVRDRGHTEAFFGQGTRLTVV.

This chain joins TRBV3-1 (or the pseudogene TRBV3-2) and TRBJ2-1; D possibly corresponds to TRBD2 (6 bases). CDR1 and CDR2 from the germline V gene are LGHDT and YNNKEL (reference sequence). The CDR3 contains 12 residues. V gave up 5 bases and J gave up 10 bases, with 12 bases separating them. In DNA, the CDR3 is TGTGCCAGCAGCACGCGGAGGGAGGAGCAGTTCTTC. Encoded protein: CASSTRREEQFF.

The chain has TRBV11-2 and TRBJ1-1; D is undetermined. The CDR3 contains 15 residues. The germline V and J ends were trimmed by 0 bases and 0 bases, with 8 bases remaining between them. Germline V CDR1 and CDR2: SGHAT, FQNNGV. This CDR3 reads CASSLDYTLNTEAFF. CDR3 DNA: TGTGCCAGCAGCTTAGATTATACTTTGAACACTGAAGCTTTCTTT.

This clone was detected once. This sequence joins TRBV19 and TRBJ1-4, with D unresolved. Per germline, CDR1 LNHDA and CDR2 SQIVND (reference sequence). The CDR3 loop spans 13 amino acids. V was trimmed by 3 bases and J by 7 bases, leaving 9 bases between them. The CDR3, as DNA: TGTGCCAGTAGTATGCGGCGGGGTGAAAAACTGTTTTTT. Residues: CASSMRRGEKLFF.

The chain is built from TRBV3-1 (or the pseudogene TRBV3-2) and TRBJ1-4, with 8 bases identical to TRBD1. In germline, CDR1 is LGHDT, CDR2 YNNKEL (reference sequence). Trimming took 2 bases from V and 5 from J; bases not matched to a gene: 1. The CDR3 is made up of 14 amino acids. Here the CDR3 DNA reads TGTGCCAGCAGCCAACGGACAGGGAATGAAAAACTGTTTTTT. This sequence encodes CASSQRTGNEKLFF.

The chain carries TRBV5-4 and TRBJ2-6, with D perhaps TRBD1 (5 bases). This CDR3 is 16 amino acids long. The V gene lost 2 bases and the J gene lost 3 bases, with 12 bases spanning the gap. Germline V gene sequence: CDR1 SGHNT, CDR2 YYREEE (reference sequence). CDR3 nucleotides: TGTGCCAGCAGCTTTGTAGGGGCTGGTGGGGCCAACGTCCTGACTTTC. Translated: CASSFVGAGGANVLTF.

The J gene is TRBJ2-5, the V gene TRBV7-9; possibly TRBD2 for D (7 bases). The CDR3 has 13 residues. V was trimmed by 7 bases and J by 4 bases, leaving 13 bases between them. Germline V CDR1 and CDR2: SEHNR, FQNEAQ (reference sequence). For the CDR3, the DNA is TGTGCCAGCACCTCCGGGGGGCTAGAGACCCAGTACTTC. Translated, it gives CASTSGGLETQYF.

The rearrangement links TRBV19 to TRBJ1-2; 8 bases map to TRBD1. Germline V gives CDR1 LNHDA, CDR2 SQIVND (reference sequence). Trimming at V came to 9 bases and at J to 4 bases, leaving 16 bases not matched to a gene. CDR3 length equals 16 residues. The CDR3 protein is CASSRQGPIRSYGYTF. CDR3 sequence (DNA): TGTGCCAGCTCGAGACAGGGGCCGATCAGGTCCTATGGCTACACCTTC.

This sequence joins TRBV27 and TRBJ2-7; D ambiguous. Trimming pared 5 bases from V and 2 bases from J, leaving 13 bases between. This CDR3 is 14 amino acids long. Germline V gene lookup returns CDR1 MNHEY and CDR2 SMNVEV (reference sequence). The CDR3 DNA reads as TGTGCCAGCAGTCCGAGCCCGTACCCCTACGAGCAGTACTTC. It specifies CASSPSPYPYEQYF.

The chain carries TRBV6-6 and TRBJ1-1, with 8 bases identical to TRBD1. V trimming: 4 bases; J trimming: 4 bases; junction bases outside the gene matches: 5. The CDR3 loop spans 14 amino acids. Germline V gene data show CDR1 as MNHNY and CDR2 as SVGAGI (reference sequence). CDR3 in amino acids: CASSSGQGGTEAFF. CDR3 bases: TGTGCCAGCAGTTCCGGACAGGGCGGCACTGAAGCTTTCTTT.